Shown below are 10 T cell receptor beta chains from a single sample sequenced in a study of blood T cell repertoires in COVID-19. Method: immunoSEQ multiplex PCR; TCRdb's copy keeps in-frame clones and lacks some. The sample lists a few hundred thousand clones, more than 65% occurring once. The specimen was peripheral blood. All receptors derive from a person aged 65 to 85 with COVID-19, enrolled during active disease.

The chain carries TRBV7-8 and TRBJ2-4; 9 bases map to TRBD1. In germline, CDR1 is SGHVS, CDR2 FQNEAQ. The V gene end was trimmed by 5 bases and the J gene end by 6 bases; junction bases not matched to a gene: 5. There are 14 residues in the CDR3. CDR3 loop: CASSQPGQGNIQYF. As DNA, the CDR3 is TGTGCCAGCAGCCAACCGGGACAGGGAAACATTCAGTACTTC.

This clone was seen only once. CDR3 bases: TGCAGCGTTGCTCATCAGGGTGTCGGGGAGACCCAGTACTTC. The encoded protein is CSVAHQGVGETQYF. V gene TRBV29-1 combines with J gene TRBJ2-5; possible D gene TRBD1, 5 bases. V lost 4 bases to trimming and J lost 5 bases, with 17 bases between them. CDR1 SQVTM and CDR2 ANQGSEA come from the germline V gene. CDR3 length: 14 residues.

This sequence joins TRBV7-8 and TRBJ1-6, with D perhaps TRBD1 (5 bases). V dropped 0 bases and J dropped 11 bases, with 14 bases sitting between them. Germline V gene sequence: CDR1 SGHVS, CDR2 FQNEAQ. The CDR3 has 15 residues. CDR3 region: CASSLATLLGAPLHF. CDR3 coding DNA: TGTGCCAGCAGCTTAGCGACTCTCCTAGGGGCACCCCTCCACTTT.

The V gene is TRBV7-3, the J gene TRBJ2-2; 12 nucleotides agree with TRBD2. Germline-derived CDR1 and CDR2 are SGHTA and FQGTGA. The CDR3 length is 15 residues. The junction had 4 bases not matched to a gene; V was cut back by 5 bases and J by 6 bases. CDR3 DNA sequence: TGTGCCAGCAGCAGACTAGCGGGAGCCCCCGGGGAGCTGTTTTTT. Amino acid sequence: CASSRLAGAPGELFF.

This clone has a handful of counts. J is TRBJ2-3 and V is TRBV7-9; 7 bases map to TRBD2. CDR1 is SEHNR and CDR2 is FQNEAQ in the germline V gene (reference sequence). The CDR3 spans 16 residues. The V segment lost 5 bases and the J segment 1 base; nucleotides outside the gene matches: 9. The CDR3 DNA follows: TGTGCCAGCAGCCCTACCAGACGGGGGGGCACAGATACGCAGTATTTT. It codes for CASSPTRRGGTDTQYF.

The chain employs TRBV5-4 and TRBJ1-6; the D is unclear. The CDR3 covers 16 residues. Trimming stripped 5 bases from V and 0 bases from J, with 12 bases between. The V gene's germline CDR1 is SGHNT and CDR2 YYREEE (reference sequence). CDR3 amino acids: CASRSGLSSYNSPLHF. CDR3 bases: TGTGCCAGCAGGTCCGGACTGAGCTCCTATAATTCACCCCTCCACTTT.

The gene calls are TRBV27 and TRBJ1-6, with D possibly TRBD1 on 6 matching bases. CDR3 length: 15 amino acids. CDR1 is MNHEY, CDR2 SMNVEV, per germline (reference sequence). V lost 3 bases, J lost 13 bases, and 19 bases lay in between. Written as DNA, the CDR3 is TGTGCCAGCAGTTTCGGGCAGGGGTTTTTCGCTCCCCTCCACTTT. Residues: CASSFGQGFFAPLHF.

This chain connects TRBV5-5 to TRBJ2-5, with D unclear. This CDR3 contains 13 residues. The V gene's germline CDR1 is SGHKS and CDR2 YYEKEE (reference sequence). Trimming cost V 0 bases and J 5 bases, with 8 bases left between them. CDR3 sequence reads: CASSLEVRETQYF. CDR3 nucleotide sequence: TGTGCCAGCAGCTTGGAAGTTCGGGAGACCCAGTACTTC. Complete variable domain (other parts from reference TRBV5-5 and TRBJ2-5): DAGVTQSPTHLIKTRGQQVTLRCSPISGHKSVSWYQQVLGQGPQFIFQYYEKEERGRGNFPDRFSARQFPNYSSELNVNALLLGDSALYLCASSLEVRETQYFGPGTRLLVL.

The chain uses TRBV7-3 and TRBJ2-7, with 9 bases fitting TRBD1. The V and J ends lost 0 bases and 3 bases, in that order; junction bases with no gene match: 3. This CDR3 contains 15 residues. Germline assignment: CDR1 SGHTA and CDR2 FQGTGA. The DNA of the CDR3 is TGTGCCAGCAGCTTAACGGGGGGACAGGGCTACGAGCAGTACTTC. Its translation: CASSLTGGQGYEQYF.

The chain recombines TRBV11-2 with TRBJ1-4, with TRBD1 identical over 9 bases. Germline CDR1 SGHAT, CDR2 FQNNGV. The CDR3 is 16 amino acids. The J segment lost 6 bases and the V segment lost 5 bases, leaving 10 bases of the junction unmatched. The DNA of the CDR3 is TGTGCCAGCAGCCTCGGACAGGGGACCCTCGATGAAAAACTGTTTTTT. Translated: CASSLGQGTLDEKLFF.